The rows below give T cell receptor beta chains drawn from one sample of a study of cytomegalovirus exposure and HLA in healthy donors. Method: immunoSEQ multiplex PCR; TCRdb's copy keeps in-frame clones and lacks some. The table records about 160,000 clones, roughly 96% of them present only once. Input material: PBMCs. These receptors were collected from a woman younger than 35 in good health and CMV-seronegative. The CDR3 runs from the conserved cysteine through the conserved F or W. The order of the fields is D gene, clone size, V gene, CDR3 length, J gene, CDR3 DNA, CDR3 protein. A D gene is named only where the DNA matches it firmly. A clone size is listed for some rows: how often the clone was seen (once, few, many), or a class if it is expanded.

>TRBD1|-|TRBV6-6|15|TRBJ2-2
TGTGCCAGCAGTTTGGACAGGAGTAACACCGGGGAGCTGTTTTTT
CASSLDRSNTGELFF
>-|-|TRBV5-6|18|TRBJ1-4
TGTGCCAGCAGCTTGGAAAAAACAGAGTTTGCAACTAATGAAAAACTGTTTTTT
CASSLEKTEFATNEKLFF
>TRBD2|few|TRBV6-6|15|TRBJ2-7
TGTGCCAGCACCGCTAGCGGGGCGAGCTCCTACGAGCAGTACTTC
CASTASGASSYEQYF
>TRBD1|-|TRBV2|15|TRBJ2-1
TGTGCCGGCCAAGGACAGGGTCATTCGTACAATGAGCAGTTCTTC
CAGQGQGHSYNEQFF
>TRBD1|-|TRBV7-2|15|TRBJ1-5
TGTGCCAGCAGCTTAGGGCAGGGGGCTGGACAGCCCCAGCATTTT
CASSLGQGAGQPQHF
>TRBD2|-|TRBV27|15|TRBJ2-1
TGTGCCAGCAGTAAACTAGCGGGGGAAAACAATGAGCAGTTCTTC
CASSKLAGENNEQFF
>-|-|TRBV28|13|TRBJ1-2
TGTGCCAGCAGTTTATCAGGGTTTAATGGCTACACCTTC
CASSLSGFNGYTF
>TRBD2|-|TRBV19|12|TRBJ2-5
TGTGCCAGTAGTAGCGGGGGGGAGACCCAGTACTTC
CASSSGGETQYF
>-|-|TRBV9|14|TRBJ1-2
TGTGCCAGCAGCGTAGGTGACAACAACTATGGCTACACCTTC
CASSVGDNNYGYTF
>-|-|TRBV7-2|14|TRBJ1-3
TGTGCCAGCAGCTCCCTCGGGACGGGAGACACCATATATTTT
CASSSLGTGDTIYF
>TRBD2|-|TRBV14|15|TRBJ2-1
TGTGCCAGCAGCCGAAAAGGGACTATTCCCAATGAGCAGTTCTTC
CASSRKGTIPNEQFF
>-|-|TRBV11-3|15|TRBJ1-5
TGTGCCAGCAGCTTAGCGACATGGAGGTGTCAGCCCCAGCATTTT
CASSLATWRCQPQHF
>-|-|TRBV9|15|TRBJ1-1
TGTGCCAGCAGCGTAGCGGGACTTGGGGATCCTGAAGCTTTCTTT
CASSVAGLGDPEAFF
>TRBD2|once|TRBV9|15|TRBJ2-3
TGTGCCAGCAGCGTAGTCGGGGGGGCATCAGATACGCAGTATTTT
CASSVVGGASDTQYF
>TRBD1|-|TRBV27|14|TRBJ1-3
TGTGCGAGCCGCGGGACAGGCTCTGGAAACACCATATATTTT
CASRGTGSGNTIYF
>-|-|TRBV6-1|18|TRBJ2-3
TGTGCCAGCAGTGAGACGGGGGGCTCCCTTTCTAGCACAGATACGCAGTATTTT
CASSETGGSLSSTDTQYF
>TRBD1|few|TRBV30|15|TRBJ1-1
TGTGCCTGGAGTGTGTGGGACAGGGGCAACACTGAAGCTTTCTTT
CAWSVWDRGNTEAFF
>TRBD2|-|TRBV6-5|15|TRBJ2-1
TGTGCCAGCAGTTTATCCGGGACTAGCTTCGATGAGCAGTTCTTC
CASSLSGTSFDEQFF
>-|-|TRBV6-1|14|TRBJ1-1
TGTGCCAGCAGTGCAGGGCTGTTGAACACTGAAGCTTTCTTT
CASSAGLLNTEAFF
>-|-|TRBV2|13|TRBJ2-3
TGTGCCAGCAGTGTAGAGAGCACAGATACGCAGTATTTT
CASSVESTDTQYF
>TRBD2|-|TRBV29-1|17|TRBJ2-1
TGCAGCGTTGAAACCGGCGGACTAGCGGGTAAATACAATGAGCAGTTCTTC
CSVETGGLAGKYNEQFF
>-|-|TRBV6-1|13|TRBJ1-5
TGTGCCAGCAGTGAACGGGGGGGACAGCCCCAGCATTTT
CASSERGGQPQHF
>-|-|TRBV29-1|15|TRBJ2-3
TGCAGCGTTGAGGGAGAGGGACTCCATCTCGATACGCAGTATTTT
CSVEGEGLHLDTQYF
>TRBD2|-|TRBV7-9|15|TRBJ2-5
TGTGCCAGCAGGGCTAGCGGGGGAAAGCAAGAGACCCAGTACTTC
CASRASGGKQETQYF
>TRBD1|-|TRBV5-6|13|TRBJ2-5
TGTGCCAGCAGCGGGACAGTGAGGGAGACCCAGTACTTC
CASSGTVRETQYF
>-|-|TRBV9|18|TRBJ2-1
TGTGCCAGCAGCGTAGGGAGGTGGGGGGGCCTTCCCTACAATGAGCAGTTCTTC
CASSVGRWGGLPYNEQFF
>-|once|TRBV4-3|18|TRBJ2-2
TGCGCCAGCAGCCAAGGAGGGTGGGGGCAGGTGGGCACCGGGGAGCTGTTTTTT
CASSQGGWGQVGTGELFF
>-|-|TRBV11-2|13|TRBJ1-2
TGTGCCAGCAGCTTACTTCAGGGCGATGGCTACACCTTC
CASSLLQGDGYTF
>-|-|TRBV15|16|TRBJ2-2
TGTGCCACCAGCAGAGATAGGGGGACGAACACCGGGGAGCTGTTTTTT
CATSRDRGTNTGELFF
>TRBD1|-|TRBV7-9|17|TRBJ2-7
TGTGCCAGCAGCTCCCGGACAGGGGGCATTATGAGTTACGAGCAGTACTTC
CASSSRTGGIMSYEQYF
>-|once|TRBV29-1|15|TRBJ2-1
TGCAGCGCTGACGTCGGTGTAGGGGGGGGCAATGAGCAGTTCTTC
CSADVGVGGGNEQFF
>-|-|TRBV6-5|13|TRBJ1-6
TGTGCCTCCGCGGGACGGACCAATTCACCCCTCCACTTT
CASAGRTNSPLHF
>TRBD1|-|TRBV5-6|15|TRBJ1-1
TGTGCCAGCAGCTGGGGTACAGGGGCGAACACTGAAGCTTTCTTT
CASSWGTGANTEAFF
>TRBD2|-|TRBV4-2|16|TRBJ2-5
TGTGCCAGCAGCACGCTAGCGGGGGGGCCCAGGGAGACCCAGTACTTC
CASSTLAGGPRETQYF
>TRBD2|-|TRBV6-6|15|TRBJ2-5
TGTGCCAGCAGAGGCCCGGGACTAGCAGGAGAGACCCAGTACTTC
CASRGPGLAGETQYF
>-|-|TRBV5-1|15|TRBJ2-1
TGCGCCAGCAGCTTGGAAACGATTACAATCATTGGGCAGTTCTTC
CASSLETITIIGQFF
>TRBD2|-|TRBV19|15|TRBJ2-3
TGTGCCACTCAAGATAGCGGGGTCGGCACAGATACGCAGTATTTT
CATQDSGVGTDTQYF
>-|-|TRBV11-3|16|TRBJ1-2
TGTGCCAGCAGCCCCCGGGTTACAGGACAGCATTATGGCTACACCTTC
CASSPRVTGQHYGYTF
>TRBD2|-|TRBV2|16|TRBJ2-1
TGTGCCAGCAGCGGAGAGCGACTAGCGGGATACAATGAGCAGTTCTTC
CASSGERLAGYNEQFF
>TRBD1|-|TRBV5-1|16|TRBJ1-2
TGCGCCAGCAGCTTGGGAATAGGACAGGATGGCTATGGCTACACCTTC
CASSLGIGQDGYGYTF
>-|-|TRBV2|13|TRBJ2-3
TGTGCCAGCAGAGAGGTGTCTGTCGATACGCAGTATTTT
CASREVSVDTQYF
>TRBD1|-|TRBV12-5|17|TRBJ1-6
TGTGCTAGTGGTTTCTCGACAGGGGGGTTTTATAATTCACCCCTCCACTTT
CASGFSTGGFYNSPLHF
>-|-|TRBV27|16|TRBJ1-2
TGTGCCAGCAGTTTAGTGGGAGGAGCCAATAACTATGGCTACACCTTC
CASSLVGGANNYGYTF
>-|-|TRBV7-3|16|TRBJ2-1
TGTGCCAGCAGCTTAAGGGGTGGAGACAGCTACAATGAGCAGTTCTTC
CASSLRGGDSYNEQFF
>-|-|TRBV4-1|17|TRBJ2-3
TGCGCCAGCAGCCTCTCCTTGCTAGCGCAAAGCACAGATACGCAGTATTTT
CASSLSLLAQSTDTQYF
>TRBD2|-|TRBV7-6|18|TRBJ2-3
TGTGCCAGCAGCAGGACTAGCGGGGGGGCTGTGAGCACAGATACGCAGTATTTT
CASSRTSGGAVSTDTQYF
>-|-|TRBV5-1|14|TRBJ1-5
TGCGCCAGCAGCGAGGGAGGTAGCAATCAGCCCCAGCATTTT
CASSEGGSNQPQHF
>-|-|TRBV19|17|TRBJ2-6
TGTGCCAGTAGTAAATTTGCTAGGTCCTCTGGGGCCAACGTCCTGACTTTC
CASSKFARSSGANVLTF
>TRBD2|-|TRBV7-2|15|TRBJ2-3
TGTGCCAGCAGCCCCAGGGGCCTAGCGGGTGTGACGCAGTATTTT
CASSPRGLAGVTQYF
>-|-|TRBV7-9|15|TRBJ1-1
TGTGCCAGCAGCAGATTGCGGGACGAGAACACTGAAGCTTTCTTT
CASSRLRDENTEAFF
>-|-|TRBV15|14|TRBJ1-6
TGTGCCACCAGCGGCGGCAGGGCTGATTCACCCCTCCACTTT
CATSGGRADSPLHF
>-|few|TRBV6-6|14|TRBJ1-2
TGTGCCAGCAGTTACTCGGGAGCTAACTATGGCTACACCTTC
CASSYSGANYGYTF
>-|-|TRBV27|13|TRBJ1-2
TGTGCCAGCAGCACCGGGTTGGCCTATGGCTACACCTTC
CASSTGLAYGYTF